The following is a TCR beta chain sequence with its context. Antigen: not known. V was trimmed by 3 bases and J by 1 base, leaving 23 bases between them. CDR1 and CDR2 from the germline V gene are KGHSH and LQKENI. This CDR3 has 19 amino acids. Though nominally healthy at sampling, donors likely had unrecorded immune exposures. The sample belongs to a study of cytomegalovirus exposure and HLA in healthy donors. In the study overall: Out of 350 to 400 genotyped donors, about 84% belonged to the Caucasian-associated ancestry cluster.

Overall study results and limits: Cytomegalovirus association was assigned to under 200 TCR beta chains. Diagnosis of cytomegalovirus status made by the classifier reportedly showed high specificity and sensitivity.

The PCR made use of 60 Vbeta and 13 Jbeta primers. Repertoires were generated with immunoSEQ multiplex PCR, while TCRdb's copy carries only in-frame clones and drops some. The sample consists of 99,000 or so clones, over 9.5% of them appearing once. The specimen sequenced was PBMCs. The TCR was taken from a man aged 40-55 years in good health and CMV-seropositive. The chain has TRBV18 and TRBJ2-3; the D gene is possibly TRBD2 (5 bases). The DNA of the CDR3 is TGTGCCAGCTCACCCGGAGCGGAGGCGACCGGGCCGGGCACAGATACGCAGTATTTT. It specifies CASSPGAEATGPGTDTQYF.